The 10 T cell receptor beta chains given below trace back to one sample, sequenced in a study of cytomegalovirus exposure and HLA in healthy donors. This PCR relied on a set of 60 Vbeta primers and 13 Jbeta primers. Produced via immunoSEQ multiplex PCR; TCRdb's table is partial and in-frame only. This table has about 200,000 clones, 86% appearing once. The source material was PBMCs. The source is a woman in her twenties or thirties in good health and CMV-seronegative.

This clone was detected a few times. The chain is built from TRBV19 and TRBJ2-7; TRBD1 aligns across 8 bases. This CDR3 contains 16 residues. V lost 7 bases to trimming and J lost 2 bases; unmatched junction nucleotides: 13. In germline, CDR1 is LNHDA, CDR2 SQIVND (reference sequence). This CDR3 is CASTPGRGQVPYEQYF. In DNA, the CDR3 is TGTGCCAGTACACCCGGTAGGGGACAGGTCCCCTACGAGCAGTACTTC. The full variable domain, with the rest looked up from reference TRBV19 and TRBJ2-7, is DGGITQSPKYLFRKEGQNVTLSCEQNLNHDAMYWYRQDPGQGLRLIYYSQIVNDFQKGDIAEGYSVSREKKESFPLTVTSAQKNPTAFYLCASTPGRGQVPYEQYFGPGTRLTVT.

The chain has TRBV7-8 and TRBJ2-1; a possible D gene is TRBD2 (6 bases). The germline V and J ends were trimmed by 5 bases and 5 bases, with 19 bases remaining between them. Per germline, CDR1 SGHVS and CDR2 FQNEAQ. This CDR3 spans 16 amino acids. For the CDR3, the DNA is TGTGCCAGCAGCGGCCCTTATGCGGGAATCGACAATGAGCAGTTCTTC. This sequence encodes CASSGPYAGIDNEQFF.

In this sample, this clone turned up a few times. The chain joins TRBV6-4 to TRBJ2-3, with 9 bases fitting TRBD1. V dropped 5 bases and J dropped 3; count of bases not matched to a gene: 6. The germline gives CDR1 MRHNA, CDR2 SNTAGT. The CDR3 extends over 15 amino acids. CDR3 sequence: CASSSGDRETDTQYF. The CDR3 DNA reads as TGTGCCAGCAGTTCCGGGGACAGGGAAACAGATACGCAGTATTTT.

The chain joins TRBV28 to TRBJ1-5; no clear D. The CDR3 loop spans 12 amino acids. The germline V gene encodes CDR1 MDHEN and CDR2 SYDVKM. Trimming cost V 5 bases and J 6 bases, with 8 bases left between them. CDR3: CASSPNTQPQHF. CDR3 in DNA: TGTGCCAGCAGTCCGAACACTCAGCCCCAGCATTTT.

The CDR3 loop is CASSFNTGGYDEQFF. CDR3 DNA: TGTGCCAGCAGTTTTAACACAGGGGGGTACGATGAGCAGTTCTTC. The rearrangement uses TRBV27 and TRBJ2-1; TRBD1 matches 8 bases. The CDR3 is 15 residues long. The ends lost 3 bases at V and 8 bases at J; junction bases unmatched: 9. The germline CDR1 and CDR2 sequences are MNHEY and SMNVEV (reference sequence).

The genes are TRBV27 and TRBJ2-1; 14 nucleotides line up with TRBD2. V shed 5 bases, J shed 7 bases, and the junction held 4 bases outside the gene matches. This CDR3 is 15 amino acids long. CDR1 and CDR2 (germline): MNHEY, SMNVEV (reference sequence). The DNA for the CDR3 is TGTGCCAGCAGTCCGCGGACTAGCGGGAGGAATGAGCAGTTCTTC. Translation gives CASSPRTSGRNEQFF.

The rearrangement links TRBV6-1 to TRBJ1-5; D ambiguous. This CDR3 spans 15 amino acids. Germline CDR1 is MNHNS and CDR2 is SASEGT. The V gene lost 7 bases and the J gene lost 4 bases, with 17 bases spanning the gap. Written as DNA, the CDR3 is TGTGCCAGCAACCCCAGGCCCACCCGAAATCAGCCCCAGCATTTT. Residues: CASNPRPTRNQPQHF.

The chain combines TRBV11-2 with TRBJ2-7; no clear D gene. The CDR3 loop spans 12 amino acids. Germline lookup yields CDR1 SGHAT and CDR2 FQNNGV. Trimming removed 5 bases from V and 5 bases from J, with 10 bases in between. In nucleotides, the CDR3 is TGTGCCAGCAGCCCAGTTGGCCACGAGCAGTACTTC. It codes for CASSPVGHEQYF.

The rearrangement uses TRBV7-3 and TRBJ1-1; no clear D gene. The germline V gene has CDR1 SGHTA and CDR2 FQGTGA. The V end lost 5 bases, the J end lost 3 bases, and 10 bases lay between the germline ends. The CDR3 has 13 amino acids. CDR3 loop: CASSIRRDTEAFF. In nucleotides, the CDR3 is TGTGCCAGCAGCATTAGACGGGACACTGAAGCTTTCTTT.

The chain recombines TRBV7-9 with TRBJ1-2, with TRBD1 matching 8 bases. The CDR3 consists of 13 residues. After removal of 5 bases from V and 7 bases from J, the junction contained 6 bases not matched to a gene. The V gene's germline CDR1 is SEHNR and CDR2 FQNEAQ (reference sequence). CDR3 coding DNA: TGTGCCAGCAGCCTGACAGGGGTGGGTGGCTACACCTTC. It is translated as CASSLTGVGGYTF.